A selection of T cell receptor beta chains follows, all from one sample in a study of T cell repertoires in cytomegalovirus infection. TCRdb ran MiXCR on the reads and lists one entry per CDR3 protein. The sample records roughly 140,000 distinct CDR3 sequences, about a quarter being singletons. Sequences were obtained from PBMCs. These receptors were collected from a human donor in good health (CMV status not recorded). Some clones in this sample may be carry-over from other donors' samples. CDR3s include the opening cysteine and the closing phenylalanine or tryptophan. The order of the fields is D gene, V gene, clone size, J gene, CDR3 DNA, CDR3 protein. D genes are given only for firm matches. For some rows the clone size is stated as once, few or many, or as a class when expanded; others skip it.

d_gene: TRBD2; v_gene: TRBV11-2; abundance: NA; j_gene: TRBJ2-4; CDR3nt: TGTGCCAGCAGGCGCGGGACTAGCGGGGGCCAAAACATTCAGTACTTC; CDR3aa: CASRRGTSGGQNIQYF
d_gene: NA; v_gene: TRBV5-6; abundance: few; j_gene: TRBJ1-2; CDR3nt: TGTGCCAGCAGCTGGGGTCTCTCAGACGGATATGGCTACACCTTC; CDR3aa: CASSWGLSDGYGYTF
d_gene: NA; v_gene: TRBV7-8; abundance: few; j_gene: TRBJ2-3; CDR3nt: TGTGCCAGCAGCTGGGGGGCGGGTCTGGGCACAGATACGCAGTATTTT; CDR3aa: CASSWGAGLGTDTQYF
d_gene: NA; v_gene: TRBV27; abundance: once; j_gene: TRBJ2-1; CDR3nt: TGTGCCAGCAGTTTGAGCGGCGTCCACAATGAGCAGTTCTTC; CDR3aa: CASSLSGVHNEQFF
d_gene: TRBD2; v_gene: TRBV7-3; abundance: NA; j_gene: TRBJ2-1; CDR3nt: TGTGCCAGCAGCCTCGGACTAGAAGGGGAGCAGTTCTTC; CDR3aa: CASSLGLEGEQFF
d_gene: NA; v_gene: TRBV7-9; abundance: many; j_gene: TRBJ1-1; CDR3nt: TGTGCCAGCAGCTCCAGGGGTATCACTGAAGCTTTCTTT; CDR3aa: CASSSRGITEAFF
d_gene: TRBD2; v_gene: TRBV29-1; abundance: NA; j_gene: TRBJ2-1; CDR3nt: TGCAGCGTTACTAGCGGGAGGGCCCAGTACAATGAGCAGTTCTTC; CDR3aa: CSVTSGRAQYNEQFF
d_gene: NA; v_gene: TRBV6-2/TRBV6-3; abundance: few; j_gene: TRBJ2-5; CDR3nt: TGTGCCAGCAGCCGATCGAGGGCCCGTCAAGAGACCCAGTACTTC; CDR3aa: CASSRSRARQETQYF
d_gene: NA; v_gene: TRBV7-3; abundance: few; j_gene: TRBJ2-3; CDR3nt: TGTGCCAGCAGCTTAACGCGGGAAGGCACAGATACGCAGTATTTT; CDR3aa: CASSLTREGTDTQYF
d_gene: NA; v_gene: TRBV4-3; abundance: NA; j_gene: TRBJ2-5; CDR3nt: TGCGCCAGCAGCCAAGGCGTATCAGCCCTCCAAGAGACCCAGTACTTC; CDR3aa: CASSQGVSALQETQYF
d_gene: TRBD2; v_gene: TRBV7-2; abundance: NA; j_gene: TRBJ2-7; CDR3nt: TGTGCCAGCAGCTTAGCGGGGGTGAGCGGGATAGGCGAGCAGTACTTC; CDR3aa: CASSLAGVSGIGEQYF
d_gene: NA; v_gene: TRBV7-8; abundance: many; j_gene: TRBJ1-2; CDR3nt: TGTGCCAGCAGCAGCCGGGACCTCCGTCGTGGCTACACCTTC; CDR3aa: CASSSRDLRRGYTF
d_gene: TRBD2; v_gene: TRBV28; abundance: few; j_gene: TRBJ2-3; CDR3nt: TGTGCCAGCAGCCAAACCCTAGCGGGAGGTAGAGATACGCAGTATTTT; CDR3aa: CASSQTLAGGRDTQYF
d_gene: TRBD2; v_gene: TRBV7-2; abundance: many; j_gene: TRBJ2-1; CDR3nt: TGTGCCAGCAGCCTCCGGACTAGCGGGGGGTGGGATGAGCAGTTCTTC; CDR3aa: CASSLRTSGGWDEQFF
d_gene: NA; v_gene: TRBV28; abundance: NA; j_gene: TRBJ1-2; CDR3nt: TGTGCCAGCAGTGGCTCAAGAAGATCTTATGGCTACACCTTC; CDR3aa: CASSGSRRSYGYTF
d_gene: NA; v_gene: TRBV6-2/TRBV6-3; abundance: NA; j_gene: TRBJ2-2; CDR3nt: TGTGCCAGCAACGACGCCGGGGCCACCGGGGAGCTGTTTTTT; CDR3aa: CASNDAGATGELFF
d_gene: NA; v_gene: TRBV5-1; abundance: NA; j_gene: TRBJ1-1; CDR3nt: TGCGCCAGCAGCGTTGAGAAAACTGAAGCTTTCTTT; CDR3aa: CASSVEKTEAFF
d_gene: NA; v_gene: TRBV15; abundance: NA; j_gene: TRBJ2-1; CDR3nt: TGTGCCACCAGCAGAGATGGTGTCCAGGTTTGGGAGCAGTTCTTC; CDR3aa: CATSRDGVQVWEQFF
d_gene: NA; v_gene: TRBV5-1; abundance: many; j_gene: TRBJ2-6; CDR3nt: TGCGCCAGCAGGGGACAAATCTCTGGGGCCAACGTCCTGACTTTC; CDR3aa: CASRGQISGANVLTF
d_gene: NA; v_gene: TRBV7-8; abundance: many; j_gene: TRBJ2-7; CDR3nt: TGTGCCAGCAGCTCCACCTCCGGGCAGGGGTCCTACGAGCAGTACTTC; CDR3aa: CASSSTSGQGSYEQYF
d_gene: TRBD2; v_gene: TRBV15; abundance: NA; j_gene: TRBJ2-2; CDR3nt: TGTGCCACCAGCAGAGCGCGCGGCGGGAGTTGGACCGGGGAGCTGTTTTTT; CDR3aa: CATSRARGGSWTGELFF
d_gene: TRBD1; v_gene: TRBV28; abundance: NA; j_gene: TRBJ1-4; CDR3nt: TGTGCCAGCAGTTTAACGGGACAGGGGAATGAAAAACTGTTTTTT; CDR3aa: CASSLTGQGNEKLFF
d_gene: NA; v_gene: TRBV15; abundance: many; j_gene: TRBJ2-3; CDR3nt: TGTGCCACCAGCAGAGCAGGGGAGCGCACAGATACGCAGTATTTT; CDR3aa: CATSRAGERTDTQYF
d_gene: TRBD1; v_gene: TRBV20-1; abundance: NA; j_gene: TRBJ2-1; CDR3nt: TGCAGTGCTAGAGGGGCCTTGGGACAGGGAGACAATGAGCAGTTCTTC; CDR3aa: CSARGALGQGDNEQFF
d_gene: NA; v_gene: TRBV28; abundance: NA; j_gene: TRBJ1-6; CDR3nt: TGTGCCAGCAGTTTAGCGGGGGACGGTCCCCTCCACTTT; CDR3aa: CASSLAGDGPLHF
d_gene: TRBD1; v_gene: TRBV6-1; abundance: few; j_gene: TRBJ1-5; CDR3nt: TGTGCCAGCAGTTACCGGGACAGGGGTCAGCCCCAGCATTTT; CDR3aa: CASSYRDRGQPQHF
d_gene: TRBD2; v_gene: TRBV5-6; abundance: NA; j_gene: TRBJ2-5; CDR3nt: TGTGCCAGCAGCTTTCGACTAGCGGATCGTAGCCAAGAGACCCAGTACTTC; CDR3aa: CASSFRLADRSQETQYF
d_gene: NA; v_gene: TRBV14; abundance: NA; j_gene: TRBJ2-2; CDR3nt: TGTGCCAGCAGCCAAAAAAACACCGGGGAGCTGTTTTTT; CDR3aa: CASSQKNTGELFF
d_gene: TRBD1; v_gene: TRBV6-4; abundance: few; j_gene: TRBJ1-6; CDR3nt: TGTGCCAGCAGTGACTTACAGGGGCGAAACCGCTCCTATAATTCACCCCTCCACTTT; CDR3aa: CASSDLQGRNRSYNSPLHF
d_gene: NA; v_gene: TRBV7-2; abundance: many; j_gene: TRBJ1-5; CDR3nt: TGTGCCAGCAGCTTAGATCCTGGGCAGCCCCAGCATTTT; CDR3aa: CASSLDPGQPQHF
d_gene: TRBD1; v_gene: TRBV12-3/TRBV12-4; abundance: NA; j_gene: TRBJ1-4; CDR3nt: TGTGCCAGCAGTCACAGGGGCTCTAATGAAAAACTGTTTTTT; CDR3aa: CASSHRGSNEKLFF
d_gene: TRBD2; v_gene: TRBV4-1; abundance: NA; j_gene: TRBJ2-1; CDR3nt: TGCGCCAGCAGCCAGGCTCAGGGCGGGAGCTCCTACAATGAGCAGTTCTTC; CDR3aa: CASSQAQGGSSYNEQFF
d_gene: TRBD1; v_gene: TRBV27; abundance: many; j_gene: TRBJ1-2; CDR3nt: TGTGCCAGCAGTACCCTACAGGGGGCATTTGTGGATGGCTACACCTTC; CDR3aa: CASSTLQGAFVDGYTF